These 11 T cell receptor beta chains were sequenced from one sample in a study of cytomegalovirus exposure and HLA in healthy donors. The PCR used 60 Vbeta and 13 Jbeta primers. Produced via immunoSEQ multiplex PCR; TCRdb's table is partial and in-frame only. The sample table includes about 140,000 clones. Sequencing input: PBMCs. Receptors originate from a male donor in good health and CMV-seronegative.

The J gene is TRBJ1-5, the V gene TRBV6-6; D perhaps matches TRBD1 (5 bases). Germline V lookup: CDR1 MNHNY, CDR2 SVGAGI (reference sequence). The ends were cut back, 8 bases at V and 1 base at J, with 18 bases in the middle. This CDR3 is 16 amino acids long. CDR3 protein: CASDPDPGMSNQPQHF. CDR3 coding DNA: TGTGCCAGCGACCCCGACCCAGGGATGAGCAATCAGCCCCAGCATTTT.

The chain uses TRBV9 and TRBJ2-3, with D perhaps TRBD1 (5 bases). The germline gives CDR1 SGDLS, CDR2 YYNGEE. Deletions cut 5 bases from V and 1 base from J, with 14 bases between. The CDR3 runs 15 residues. The CDR3 spells CASSEGEGRTDTQYF. For the CDR3, the DNA is TGTGCCAGCAGTGAAGGGGAAGGCCGCACAGATACGCAGTATTTT.

The chain employs TRBV5-1 and TRBJ1-2; D perhaps matches TRBD1 (6 bases). Trimming took off 0 bases at V and 4 bases at J, with 10 bases between the two ends. Germline V gene sequence: CDR1 SGHRS, CDR2 YFSETQ. The CDR3 totals 14 residues. The CDR3, as DNA: TGCGCCAGCAGCTTGGGGCAGGGGAGCTATGGCTACACCTTC. Protein sequence: CASSLGQGSYGYTF.

This rearrangement joins TRBV15 to TRBJ2-3; 9 bases fit TRBD2. Germline assignment: CDR1 LNHNV and CDR2 YYDKDF (reference sequence). The J segment lost 0 bases and the V segment lost 5 bases, leaving 6 bases of the junction unmatched. The CDR3 is 16 amino acids. The CDR3 reads CATSPIAGESTDTQYF. CDR3 nucleotide sequence: TGTGCCACCAGCCCTATAGCGGGGGAGAGCACAGATACGCAGTATTTT. The full variable domain, with the rest looked up from reference TRBV15 and TRBJ2-3, is DAMVIQNPRYQVTQFGKPVTLSCSQTLNHNVMYWYQQKSSQAPKLLFHYYDKDFNNEADTPDNFQSRRPNTSFCFLDIRSPGLGDTAMYLCATSPIAGESTDTQYFGPGTRLTVL.

The chain recombines TRBV2 with TRBJ2-2, with 7 bases identical to TRBD2. Germline lookup yields CDR1 SNHLY and CDR2 FYNNEI. CDR3 length equals 16 residues. The V segment lost 3 bases and the J segment 7 bases; nucleotides outside the gene matches: 11. The CDR3 spells CASSDPGGRLGGELFF. CDR3 bases: TGTGCCAGCAGTGACCCGGGCGGGAGATTAGGCGGGGAGCTGTTTTTT.

The chain carries TRBV6-5 and TRBJ2-3, with unresolved D. This CDR3 has 12 amino acids. V was clipped by 4 bases and J by 8 bases, with 10 bases between them. CDR1 is MNHEY and CDR2 is SVGAGI in the germline V gene. CDR3 coding DNA: TGTGCCAGCAGTTCGGAGAGGAGTACGCAGTATTTT. The encoded protein is CASSSERSTQYF.

The chain combines TRBV30 with TRBJ2-5, with D perhaps matching TRBD1 (6 bases). The CDR3 spans 15 residues. The germline CDR1 and CDR2 sequences are GTSNPN and SVGIG (reference sequence). V dropped 1 base and J dropped 4 bases, with 16 bases sitting between them. In DNA form, the CDR3 reads TGTGCCTGGAGTGAACAGGGCATGATTCGAGAGACCCAGTACTTC. Translating it yields CAWSEQGMIRETQYF.

This chain joins TRBV5-6 and TRBJ2-5, with TRBD2 matching over 7 bases. Germline V gives CDR1 SGHDT, CDR2 YYEEEE. There are 11 residues in the CDR3. Trimming at V came to 4 bases and at J to 11 bases, leaving 5 bases not matched to a gene. The CDR3 reads CASSHRGEQYF. For the CDR3, the DNA is TGTGCCAGCAGCCACCGGGGGGAGCAGTACTTC.

J is TRBJ1-2 and V is TRBV2; possible D gene TRBD1, 5 bases. Trimming took 7 bases from V and 11 from J, leaving 8 bases between them. CDR3 length: 9 residues. From germline, CDR1 is SNHLY and CDR2 FYNNEI. CDR3: CASKGRYTF. CDR3 in DNA: TGTGCCAGCAAGGGGCGTTACACCTTC.

The rearrangement joins TRBV2 to TRBJ2-6, with D maybe TRBD1 (6 bases). Germline-derived CDR1 and CDR2 are SNHLY and FYNNEI. The germline V and J ends were trimmed by 6 bases and 3 bases, with 12 bases remaining between them. The CDR3 consists of 15 residues. The CDR3: CASREQGGGANVLTF. Written as DNA, the CDR3 is TGTGCCAGCAGAGAACAGGGTGGTGGGGCCAACGTCCTGACTTTC.

This chain connects TRBV29-1 to TRBJ2-1; 10 bases are a match to TRBD2. The trim removed 6 bases at V and 8 bases at J, leaving 4 bases unmatched. Germline CDR1 SQVTM, CDR2 ANQGSEA. The CDR3 runs to 12 residues. CDR3 in amino acids: CSVAGGPDEQFF. Written as DNA, the CDR3 is TGCAGCGTAGCGGGAGGGCCCGATGAGCAGTTCTTC.